The rows below give T cell receptor beta chains drawn from one sample of a study of T cells in Graves' hyperthyroidism and ophthalmopathy. TCRdb re-derived calls from the multiplex PCR reads in MiXCR, one entry per CDR3 protein. Among roughly 360,000 distinct CDR3 sequences listed, roughly 13% were seen once. The sequenced material came from blood. Receptors originate from a man aged 25-45 years with Graves' hyperthyroidism that later progressed to Graves' ophthalmopathy. The CDR3 runs from the conserved cysteine through the conserved F or W. The D gene is left open where the match is weak. Clone size appears in some rows only: once, few, many, or a class for an expanded clone.

J gene,clone size,V gene,D gene,CDR3 DNA,CDR3 protein
TRBJ2-7,-,TRBV5-1,-,TGCGCCAGCAGCTTGCTAGGGGACAAGCAGTACTTC,CASSLLGDKQYF
TRBJ2-5,few,TRBV4-2,TRBD2,TGTGCCAGCAGCCAAGAAGCGGGGGGGCGGCAAGAGACCCAGTACTTC,CASSQEAGGRQETQYF
TRBJ2-3,-,TRBV29-1,-,TGCAGCGCCACCCCCCGGGTCCGAACCGATACGCAGTATTTT,CSATPRVRTDTQYF
TRBJ1-1,many,TRBV20-1,-,TGCAGTGCTAGGAGAGGAGGCGGCACTGAAGCTTTCTTT,CSARRGGGTEAFF
TRBJ2-1,many,TRBV7-8,-,TGTGCCAGCAGCTTAGCGTGGGGTCTCTCCTACAATGAGCAGTTCTTC,CASSLAWGLSYNEQFF
TRBJ2-5,many,TRBV7-9,-,TGTGCCAGCATTGGTGGGGATGACCAAGAGACCCAGTACTTC,CASIGGDDQETQYF
TRBJ1-5,-,TRBV2,TRBD1,TGTGCCAGCAGTGTTGGACAGGGACAGCCCCAGCATTTT,CASSVGQGQPQHF
TRBJ2-7,many,TRBV18,-,TGTGCCAGCTCACCCGGGGGGCCCCTTGAGCAGTACTTC,CASSPGGPLEQYF
TRBJ1-2,many,TRBV11-2,-,TGTGCCAGCAGCTTAGCCCAGAACTATGGCTACACCTTC,CASSLAQNYGYTF
TRBJ2-1,many,TRBV2,-,TGTGCCAGCAGTGAAGCACGACACAATGAGCAGTTCTTC,CASSEARHNEQFF
TRBJ1-1,-,TRBV9,TRBD1,TGTGCCAGCAGCGTGGCCCCCGGACCGGACAGGGGACCCACTGAAGCTTTCTTT,CASSVAPGPDRGPTEAFF
TRBJ2-2,-,TRBV28,TRBD2,TGTGCCAGCAGTTTTAGCGCTAGCGGGGGGACTAACACCGGGGAGCTGTTTTTT,CASSFSASGGTNTGELFF
TRBJ2-4,once,TRBV6-1,-,TGTGCCAGCAGTGATTGGGGGAACATTCAGTACTTC,CASSDWGNIQYF
TRBJ2-5,-,TRBV5-1,-,TGCGCCAGCAGCTCACAGGGTTTAGAGACCCAGTACTTC,CASSSQGLETQYF
TRBJ1-1,once,TRBV7-8,-,TGTACCAGCAGCTTTGCACGGGCCACTGAAGCTTTCTTT,CTSSFARATEAFF
TRBJ2-7,many,TRBV11-3,-,TGTGCCAGCAGCTTAGGGGGACGACCCTACGAGCAGTACTTC,CASSLGGRPYEQYF
TRBJ2-6,-,TRBV5-1,TRBD2,TGCGCCAGCAGCTGGGGGGGATCTGGGGCCAACGTCCTGACTTTC,CASSWGGSGANVLTF
TRBJ2-1,many,TRBV30,TRBD2,TGTGCCTGGAGTGTACTCTGGGGGGGCAATGAGCAGTTCTTC,CAWSVLWGGNEQFF
TRBJ1-2,many,TRBV5-1,-,TGCGCCAGCAGGGTAGAACCCAAACATGGCTACACCTTC,CASRVEPKHGYTF
TRBJ1-2,many,TRBV2,-,TGTGCCAGCAGCGGGGACGCCGGCTATGGCTACACCTTC,CASSGDAGYGYTF
TRBJ2-3,many,TRBV6-1,-,TGTGCCAGCAACAACCGGGACCCGAGCACAGATACGCAGTATTTT,CASNNRDPSTDTQYF
TRBJ1-2,many,TRBV6-1,-,TGTGCCAGCAGTGAGGGACTCGTTATAGACTATGGCTACACCTTC,CASSEGLVIDYGYTF
TRBJ2-3,-,TRBV5-1,TRBD2,TGCGCCAGCAGCATAACTAGCGGGGGGACCACAGATACGCAGTATTTT,CASSITSGGTTDTQYF
TRBJ1-1,many,TRBV30,-,TGTGCCTGGACTAGGACCCTGAACACTGAAGCTTTCTTT,CAWTRTLNTEAFF
TRBJ2-7,-,TRBV7-2,TRBD2,TGTGCCAGCAGCCCAACATCACTAGCGGGGGGTCTATACGAGCAGTACTTC,CASSPTSLAGGLYEQYF
TRBJ2-1,few,TRBV6-1,-,TGTGCCAGCATTGGCTCCTACAATGAGCAGTTCTTC,CASIGSYNEQFF
TRBJ2-1,few,TRBV5-1,-,TGCGCCAGCAGCTTGGATGTCGGAAGCTCCTACAATGAGCAGTTCTTC,CASSLDVGSSYNEQFF
TRBJ1-2,-,TRBV2,-,TGTGCCAGCAGTGACGGACGGGTCGGCTACACCTTC,CASSDGRVGYTF
TRBJ1-1,many,TRBV12-3/TRBV12-4,TRBD1,TGTGCCAGCAGTTGGACAGGGGCCACTGAAGCTTTCTTT,CASSWTGATEAFF
TRBJ1-2,few,TRBV10-3,TRBD1,TGTGCCATCAGTTACTCGGGACAGGGGTACTATGGCTACACCTTC,CAISYSGQGYYGYTF
TRBJ2-5,many,TRBV10-3,-,TGTGCCATCCGGGGGTTCCAAGAGACCCAGTACTTC,CAIRGFQETQYF
TRBJ2-1,many,TRBV11-3,TRBD2,TGTGCCAGCAGCCGTGCGGGGGAGCACTACAATGAGCAGTTCTTC,CASSRAGEHYNEQFF
TRBJ1-2,few,TRBV6-5,-,TGTGCCAGCAGTTACTCGAAAAGGCGAAACTATGGCTACACCTTC,CASSYSKRRNYGYTF
TRBJ2-7,-,TRBV11-1,-,TGTGCCAGCAGCTTAGAGTCCGGGACACAATACGAGCAGTACTTC,CASSLESGTQYEQYF
TRBJ2-1,-,TRBV14,TRBD1,TGTGCCAGCAGCCAAAACGTACACCGGGACAGGGTGGACAATGAGCAGTTCTTC,CASSQNVHRDRVDNEQFF
TRBJ1-2,many,TRBV6-1,TRBD1,TGTGCCAGCAGTGAGATCGACAGGGGAGTCGGTGGCTACACCTTC,CASSEIDRGVGGYTF
TRBJ1-2,many,TRBV6-1,-,TGTGCCAGCAGTGAACGGGCGGGAAACGGAGGCTATGGCTACACCTTC,CASSERAGNGGYGYTF
TRBJ1-5,few,TRBV5-1,TRBD1,TGCGCCAGCAGCTTGGCCGGCGGGACAGGGCAATACTTCGGTGTTTGCAATCAGCCCCAGCATTTT,CASSLAGGTGQYFGVCNQPQHF
TRBJ1-3,many,TRBV7-2,-,TGTGCCAGCAGCTTCACGCCGTTCTCTGGAAACACCATATATTTT,CASSFTPFSGNTIYF
TRBJ1-1,many,TRBV12-3/TRBV12-4,-,TGTGCCAGTTCGCCCCAGGGGCTGGGGGACACTGAAGCTTTCTTT,CASSPQGLGDTEAFF
TRBJ1-2,-,TRBV12-3/TRBV12-4,TRBD1,TGTGCCAGCAGTCGCGACAGGGGCGGCTACACCTTC,CASSRDRGGYTF
TRBJ1-1,many,TRBV12-3/TRBV12-4,-,TGTGCCAGCAAGAAGAACACTGAAGCTTTCTTT,CASKKNTEAFF
TRBJ1-1,many,TRBV11-1,-,TGTGCCAGCAGCCCCCCTGTGGGCACTGAAGCTTTCTTT,CASSPPVGTEAFF
TRBJ1-4,many,TRBV18,-,TGTGCCAGCTCACCCGGACAGAATGAAAAACTGTTTTTT,CASSPGQNEKLFF
TRBJ1-2,few,TRBV7-3,TRBD1,TGTGCCAGCAGCACCGGACAGGGTGCGATGGGCTACACCTTC,CASSTGQGAMGYTF
TRBJ2-5,-,TRBV20-1,TRBD2,TGCAGTGCAGAACACCCTAGCGGGGGTCAAACCCAGTACTTC,CSAEHPSGGQTQYF
TRBJ2-5,many,TRBV12-3/TRBV12-4,TRBD2,TGTGCCAGCAGTTTAGGCAGGACTAGCGGGGGGCTGGAGACCCAGTACTTC,CASSLGRTSGGLETQYF